This T cell receptor beta chain was profiled in a study of CD8+ T cells in alopecia areata. Deletions cut 5 bases from V and 4 bases from J, with 8 bases between. Germline CDR1 and CDR2: SQVTM and ANQGSEA. The CDR3 runs to 11 residues. This clone was detected a few times. In each case, RNA was isolated and then reverse transcribed into cDNA as the sequencing template. Sequencing used immunoSEQ multiplex PCR; TCRdb keeps in-frame clones, though not all of them. Counted here are about 180,000 clones, roughly 59% occurring once; the ten biggest clones make up approximately 1.7%. The sequence derives from a human donor with alopecia areata. The rearrangement links TRBV29-1 to TRBJ1-2; unclear D gene. Source: CD4+ T cells sorted from blood, taken at week 0. CDR3 residues: CSVYSTYGYTF. The CDR3 nucleotides read TGCAGCGTTTACTCCACCTATGGCTACACCTTC.